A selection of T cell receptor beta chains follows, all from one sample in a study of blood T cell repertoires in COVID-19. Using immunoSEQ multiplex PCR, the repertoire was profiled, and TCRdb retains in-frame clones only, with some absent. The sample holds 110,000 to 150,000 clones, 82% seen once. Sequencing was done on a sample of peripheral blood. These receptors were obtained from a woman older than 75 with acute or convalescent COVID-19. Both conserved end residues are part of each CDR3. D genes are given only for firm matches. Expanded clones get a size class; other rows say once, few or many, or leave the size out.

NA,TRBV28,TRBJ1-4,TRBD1,TGTGCCAGCAGTTCTTTATCCGGGACAGGGATTCTGTTTTTT,CASSSLSGTGILFF
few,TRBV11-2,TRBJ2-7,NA,TGTGCCAGCAGCCACCCGGGAGTCTACGAGCAGTACTTC,CASSHPGVYEQYF
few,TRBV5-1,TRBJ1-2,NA,TGCGCCAGCAGCTTGGGACAGAACTATGGCTACACCTTC,CASSLGQNYGYTF
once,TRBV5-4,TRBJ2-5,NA,TGTGCCAGCAGCCTCACCGGAGAAGAGACCCAGTACTTC,CASSLTGEETQYF
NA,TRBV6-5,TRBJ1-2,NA,TGTGCCAGCAGAAAAACAGGAAACTATGGCTACACCTTC,CASRKTGNYGYTF
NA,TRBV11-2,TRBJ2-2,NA,TGTGCCAGCAGCTTAAAGAAGCTGACCGGGGAGCTGTTTTTT,CASSLKKLTGELFF
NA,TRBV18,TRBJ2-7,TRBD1,TGTGCCAGCGACGGGACAGGGAACTCCTACGAGCAGTACTTC,CASDGTGNSYEQYF
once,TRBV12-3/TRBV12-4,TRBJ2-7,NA,TGTGCCAGCAAGGGCGACAGCTCCTACGAGCAGTACTTC,CASKGDSSYEQYF
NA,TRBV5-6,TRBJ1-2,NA,TGTGCCAGCAGCCTGCAGGCTAGCCTCGCTAACTATGGCTACACCTTC,CASSLQASLANYGYTF
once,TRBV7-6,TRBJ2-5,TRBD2,TGTGCCAGCACCCCTAGAGGCGGGGGTTCCCAAGAGACCCAGTACTTC,CASTPRGGGSQETQYF
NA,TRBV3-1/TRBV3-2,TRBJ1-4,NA,TGTGCCAGCAGCCATGTTGGGGCAGGGGTAAATGAAAAACTGTTTTTT,CASSHVGAGVNEKLFF
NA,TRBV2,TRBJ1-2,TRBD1,TGTGCCAGCAGTCCTGGACAGGGAAGGGGCTACACCTTC,CASSPGQGRGYTF
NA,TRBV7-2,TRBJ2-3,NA,TGTGCCAGCAGCCCCCTTAGCGTACTCACAGATACGCAGTATTTT,CASSPLSVLTDTQYF
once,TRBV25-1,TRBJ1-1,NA,TGTGCCAGCAGTCTAAGTGGCGGGGGGCGATATGAAGCTTTCTTT,CASSLSGGGRYEAFF
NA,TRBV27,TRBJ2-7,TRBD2,TGTGCCAGCAGTTCCGGGACTAGGGTTATCTACGAGCAGTACTTC,CASSSGTRVIYEQYF
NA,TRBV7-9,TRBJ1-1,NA,TGTGCCAGCAGCTTAGGACAGATGAACACTGAAGCTTTCTTT,CASSLGQMNTEAFF
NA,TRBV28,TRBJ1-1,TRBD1,TGTGCCAGCAGTTTGCTGCCGGGACAGAGTGAAGCTTTCTTT,CASSLLPGQSEAFF
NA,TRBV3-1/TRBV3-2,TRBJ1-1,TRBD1,TGTGCCAGCAGCCAAGCCGGGACAGATTTGAACACTGAAGCTTTCTTT,CASSQAGTDLNTEAFF
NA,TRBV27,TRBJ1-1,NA,TGTGCCAGCAGTTTAGATTTCAGAAGGAACACTGAAGCTTTCTTT,CASSLDFRRNTEAFF
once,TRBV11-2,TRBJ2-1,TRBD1,TGTGCCAGCAAAGTACAGGGGGGCTCCTACAATGAGCAGTTCTTC,CASKVQGGSYNEQFF
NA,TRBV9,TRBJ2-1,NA,TGTGCCAGCAGCGATTCCCCAGCGAGTGAGCAGTTCTTC,CASSDSPASEQFF
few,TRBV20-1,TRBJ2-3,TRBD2,TGCAGTGCAAGTGCGCGGGGGGCCTCAGATACGCAGTATTTT,CSASARGASDTQYF
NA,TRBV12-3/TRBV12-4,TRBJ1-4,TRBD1,TGTGCCAGTACGACAGGGCGAGGTGAAAAACTGTTTTTT,CASTTGRGEKLFF
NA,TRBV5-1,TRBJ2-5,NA,TGCGCCAGCAGCTTGGATCAGGGGACTAAGACCCAGTACTTC,CASSLDQGTKTQYF
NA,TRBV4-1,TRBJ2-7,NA,TGCGCCAGCAGCCAAGCGTTGGGGAGGCGGGACGAGCAGTACTTC,CASSQALGRRDEQYF